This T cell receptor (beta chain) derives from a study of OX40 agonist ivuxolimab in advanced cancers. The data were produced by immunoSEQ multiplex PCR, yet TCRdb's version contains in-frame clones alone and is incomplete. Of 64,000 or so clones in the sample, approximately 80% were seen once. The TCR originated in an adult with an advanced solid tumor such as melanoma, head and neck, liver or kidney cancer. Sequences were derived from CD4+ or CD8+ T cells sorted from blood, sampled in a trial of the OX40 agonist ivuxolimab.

The CDR3 loop is CASSLGTGYDQPQHF. The CDR3 region has the DNA TGTGCCAGCAGCTTAGGGACAGGGTACGACCAGCCCCAGCATTTT. V and J are TRBV7-8 and TRBJ1-5; TRBD1 aligns across 8 bases. CDR1 is SGHVS, CDR2 FQNEAQ, per germline. The CDR3 is 15 residues long. V lost 1 base, J lost 7 bases, and 6 bases stayed unmatched.